The table lists the clone carrying this T cell receptor beta chain with many counts. This specimen belongs to a study of human T cells and chemical hapten exposure. Whole-study context: The upper back received 0.01% DPC by patch testing, with results read at 6 days. Mainly, slight library volume differences in the pool made TCR yields vary.

Described time point: patch test 2, 6 weeks after DPC sensitization. The treatment denotes: therapeutic diphenylcyclopropenone sensitization with weekly scalp DPC. Individual cDNA molecules (in the library) carried attached unique molecular identifiers. TCRdb used MiXCR to reprocess the RACE reads, holding one entry per CDR3 protein. Counted here are roughly 94,000 distinct CDR3 sequences, 9% to 9.5% occurring once; the ten biggest clones make up around 2%. The J segment lost 6 bases and the V segment lost 11 bases, leaving 13 bases of the junction unmatched. CDR3 length equals 14 residues. CDR1 is SNHLY, CDR2 FYNNEI, per germline.

This receptor was taken from a woman aged 40 to 50 with alopecia areata. Some clones in this sample may be carry-over from other donors' samples. The V call is TRBV2, the J call TRBJ2-7; 10 positions agree with TRBD1. The specimen was whole blood, collected in connection with sensitization to the hapten diphenylcyclopropenone (DPC). The chain's CDR3 is CAGGGDRGRREQYF. The CDR3 DNA reads TGTGCCGGAGGAGGGGACAGGGGAAGGCGCGAGCAGTACTTC.